This TCR beta chain was obtained from a study of OX40 agonist ivuxolimab in advanced cancers. Across the whole study: Patients with prior anti-PD-1, anti-PD-L1 or anti-CTLA-4 therapy were eligible; 40% had some.

This CDR3 is built from 17 residues. The J segment lost 0 bases and the V segment lost 1 base, leaving 4 bases of the junction unmatched. The germline V gene encodes CDR1 SGHNT and CDR2 YENEEA. Here immunoSEQ multiplex PCR was the method, and the copy in TCRdb shows in-frame clones only, minus some. This table has just over 60,000 clones, approximately 92% appearing once. The source is an adult with an advanced solid tumor such as melanoma, head and neck, liver or kidney cancer. This material consisted of CD4+ or CD8+ T cells sorted from blood, taken in a trial of the OX40 agonist ivuxolimab. The J gene is TRBJ2-2, the V gene TRBV11-3, with TRBD2 identical over 8 bases. This CDR3 is CASSLVAGTANTGELFF. As DNA, the CDR3 is TGTGCCAGCAGCTTAGTAGCGGGAACTGCGAACACCGGGGAGCTGTTTTTT.